This T cell receptor (beta chain) was sequenced for a study of shared clonotypes between healthy human individuals. Assay: immunoSEQ multiplex PCR; the TCRdb copy retains only in-frame clones and omits some. This table has 2 million to 2.5 million clones, around 93% appearing once. Germline V gives CDR1 SGDLS, CDR2 YYNGEE. This CDR3 contains 12 residues. V was shortened by 3 bases and J by 10 bases, with 11 bases between the two germline ends. The clonotype originates from a young man in good health. Some clones in this sample may be carry-over from other donors' samples. Material for sequencing was naive CD4+ T cells from PBMCs. Subset here: CD45RA+ positively selected. The rearrangement joins TRBV9 to TRBJ2-1; D remains unclear. CDR3 sequence: CASSGAAWEQFF. In DNA, the CDR3 is TGTGCCAGCAGCGGAGCCGCTTGGGAGCAGTTCTTC.